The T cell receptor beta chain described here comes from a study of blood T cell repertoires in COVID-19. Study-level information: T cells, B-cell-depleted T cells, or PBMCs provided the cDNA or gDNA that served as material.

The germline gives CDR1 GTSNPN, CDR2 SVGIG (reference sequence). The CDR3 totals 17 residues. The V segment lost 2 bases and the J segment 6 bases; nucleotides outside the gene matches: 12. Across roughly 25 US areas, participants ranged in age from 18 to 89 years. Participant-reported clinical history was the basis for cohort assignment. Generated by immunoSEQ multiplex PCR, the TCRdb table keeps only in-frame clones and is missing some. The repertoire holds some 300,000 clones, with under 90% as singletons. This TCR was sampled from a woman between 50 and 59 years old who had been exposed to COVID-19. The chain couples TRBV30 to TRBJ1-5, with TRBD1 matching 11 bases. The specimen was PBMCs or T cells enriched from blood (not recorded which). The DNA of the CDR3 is TGTGCCTGGAGTCTGGACAGGGGGCCAGGGTTGGGTCAGCCCCAGCATTTT. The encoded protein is CAWSLDRGPGLGQPQHF. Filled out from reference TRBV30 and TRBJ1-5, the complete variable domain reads SQTIHQWPATLVQPVGSPLSLECTVEGTSNPNLYWYRQAAGRGLQLLFYSVGIGQISSEVPQNLSASRPQDRQFILSSKKLLLSDSGFYLCAWSLDRGPGLGQPQHFGDGTRLSIL.